The 2 T cell receptor beta chains listed next were all sequenced from one sample in a study of PD-1 blockade in classical Hodgkin lymphoma. Repertoires were generated with immunoSEQ multiplex PCR, while TCRdb's copy carries only in-frame clones and drops some. The repertoire holds about 58,000 clones, with 80% to 95% as singletons. No patient escaped relapse after autologous stem cell transplantation, and brentuximab vedotin exposure varied. The material was peripheral blood mononuclear cells (PBMCs), obtained before the second cycle of nivolumab. These receptors were taken from a human donor with classical Hodgkin lymphoma.

This chain connects TRBV5-1 to TRBJ2-3; possible D gene TRBD1, 6 bases. From germline, CDR1 is SGHRS and CDR2 YFSETQ. Deletions cut 9 bases from V and 0 bases from J, with 17 bases between. The CDR3 extends over 15 amino acids. The CDR3 DNA sequence: TGCGCCACTAAATCAGGGGTTGGGAGCACAGATACGCAGTATTTT. This gives the protein CATKSGVGSTDTQYF.

V usage is TRBV11-2 and J usage is TRBJ2-3, with 8 bases fitting TRBD1. The CDR3 length is 17 residues. The germline V gene encodes CDR1 SGHAT and CDR2 FQNNGV. The junction had 9 bases not matched to a gene; V was cut back by 3 bases and J by 1 base. The CDR3 bases are TGTGCCAGCAGCTTCCTCCCCTTGACAGGGGGCACAGATACGCAGTATTTT. Its translation: CASSFLPLTGGTDTQYF. Looking up the rest from reference TRBV11-2 and TRBJ2-3 gives the full variable domain: EAGVAQSPRYKIIEKRQSVAFWCNPISGHATLYWYQQILGQGPKLLIQFQNNGVVDDSQLPKDRFSAERLKGVDSTLKIQPAKLEDSAVYLCASSFLPLTGGTDTQYFGPGTRLTVL.